This TCR beta chain was identified during a study of CD8 T cells in Susac syndrome. Negative isolation yielded CD4+ and CD8+ T cells, and FACS enriched TEMRA cells. The CDR3 loop spans 13 amino acids. Trimming stripped 3 bases from V and 7 bases from J, with 10 bases between. RNA amounts of about 0.45 to 1 ug underwent reverse transcription with random hexamers. immunoSEQ multiplex PCR amplified TCR beta CDR3 across 54 Vbeta, 13 Jbeta. TCRdb passed the immunoSEQ multiplex PCR reads through MiXCR, listing each CDR3 protein once. The sample lists a few hundred thousand distinct CDR3 sequences; 95% were seen once.

This sequence was found in a human donor with multiple sclerosis. The sequencing sample was made of CD4+ T cells from PBMCs. The rearrangement joins TRBV12-3 or TRBV12-4 to TRBJ2-1; D not certain. CDR3 loop: CASSLKHLNEQFF. DNA for the CDR3: TGTGCCAGCAGTTTGAAACACCTAAATGAGCAGTTCTTC.